These 20 T cell receptor beta chains share one sample of origin, sequenced in a study of TIL therapy for anti-PD-1-resistant metastatic lung cancer. Time point given: pre-treatment sample, taken before nivolumab and TIL therapy. The libraries were made with immunoSEQ v3. Assay used: immunoSEQ multiplex PCR; TCRdb lists only in-frame clones, some missing. The table lists more than 35,000 clones, about 73% of them singletons. Source: blood, taken at baseline. All receptors come from a person aged 25-85 years with non-small cell lung cancer.

V is TRBV9 and J is TRBJ2-3, with 8 bases matching TRBD2. J was trimmed by 0 bases and V by 0 bases; bases with no gene match: 3. The CDR3 sequence is 16 residues long. Germline CDR1 SGDLS, CDR2 YYNGEE. CDR3 DNA: TGTGCCAGCAGCGTAGCAGGACTAGCCAGCACAGATACGCAGTATTTT. Its protein product is CASSVAGLASTDTQYF.

The rearrangement joins TRBV5-1 to TRBJ1-3; D ambiguous. The CDR3 contains 16 residues. Germline loops: CDR1 SGHRS, CDR2 YFSETQ. V gave up 0 bases and J gave up 0 bases, with 10 bases separating them. CDR3 coding DNA: TGCGCCAGCAGCTTGGGCAGATCTGCCTCTGGAAACACCATATATTTT. Protein: CASSLGRSASGNTIYF.

The chain couples TRBV2 to TRBJ1-2; possibly TRBD1 for D (5 bases). Germline V gene sequence: CDR1 SNHLY, CDR2 FYNNEI. Trimming shortened V by 6 bases and J by 2 bases, and 16 bases separated the two germline ends. This CDR3 has 15 residues. The CDR3 reads CASRVVRASNYGYTF. In DNA form, the CDR3 reads TGTGCCAGCAGGGTGGTCAGGGCTTCAAACTATGGCTACACCTTC.

The sample holds a few counts of this clone. The rearrangement links TRBV7-9 to TRBJ2-7; 9 positions agree with TRBD2. The germline V gene encodes CDR1 SEHNR and CDR2 FQNEAQ (reference sequence). The CDR3 length is 14 residues. The CDR3 loop is CATQASGVLDEQYF. As DNA, the CDR3 is TGTGCTACGCAGGCTAGCGGGGTCTTAGACGAGCAGTACTTC.

The chain has TRBV4-1 and TRBJ2-3; possibly TRBD2 for D (5 bases). Germline V gives CDR1 MGHRA, CDR2 YSYEKL. Trimming pared 4 bases from V and 5 bases from J, leaving 16 bases between. The length of the CDR3 is 15 residues. The DNA for the CDR3 is TGCGCCAGCAGCCCCCCAGGTCGAGCGGAAGATACGCAGTATTTT. Encoded protein: CASSPPGRAEDTQYF.

The V call is TRBV7-9, the J call TRBJ2-7, with TRBD2 matching 7 bases. The junction had 8 bases not matched to a gene; V was cut back by 2 bases and J by 7 bases. The CDR3 has 14 amino acids. Germline V gene lookup returns CDR1 SEHNR and CDR2 FQNEAQ (reference sequence). The CDR3 nucleotides read TGTGCCAGCAGCTTACAGCGGGAAGAGAGAGAGCAGTACTTC. As protein: CASSLQREEREQYF.

J is TRBJ1-1 and V is TRBV18; D not certain. The CDR3 runs to 13 residues. The germline V gene encodes CDR1 KGHSH and CDR2 LQKENI. V shed 4 bases and J shed 1 base, with 7 bases lying between them. CDR3 region: CASSQGGNTEAFF. The DNA for the CDR3 is TGTGCCAGCTCACAGGGAGGGAACACTGAAGCTTTCTTT.

This sequence joins TRBV19 and TRBJ1-1; 7 bases are shared with TRBD1. The CDR3 covers 17 residues. The germline V gene has CDR1 LNHDA and CDR2 SQIVND (reference sequence). The V segment lost 4 bases and the J segment 0 bases; nucleotides outside the gene matches: 11. CDR3 loop: CASSNLGTVSVNTEAFF. CDR3 bases: TGTGCCAGTAGTAATCTAGGGACAGTCTCGGTGAACACTGAAGCTTTCTTT.

This clone appeared once. The chain combines TRBV2 with TRBJ1-3; a weak D match, TRBD1 (5 bases). Trimming removed 6 bases at V and 0 bases at J, with 9 bases between. Germline V lookup: CDR1 SNHLY, CDR2 FYNNEI. The CDR3 is 14 residues long. The CDR3 bases are TGTGCCAGCAGGGACATGTCCTCTGGAAACACCATATATTTT. The encoded protein is CASRDMSSGNTIYF.

The rearrangement uses TRBV2 and TRBJ2-2, with a possible D match to TRBD1 (6 bases). V lost 8 bases and J 3 bases, leaving 13 bases between the germline ends. The length of the CDR3 is 14 residues. From germline, CDR1 is SNHLY and CDR2 FYNNEI. The CDR3 protein is CASHLDRDTGELFF. The DNA of the CDR3 is TGTGCCAGCCACTTGGACAGAGACACCGGGGAGCTGTTTTTT.

The V and J genes are TRBV6-1 and TRBJ2-7, with 11 positions matching TRBD1. The ends lost 3 bases at V and 3 bases at J; junction bases unmatched: 1. CDR1 and CDR2 from the germline V gene are MNHNS and SASEGT. The CDR3 contains 14 residues. The CDR3 is CASSDGTGGYEQYF. The CDR3 DNA follows: TGTGCCAGCAGTGATGGGACAGGGGGCTACGAGCAGTACTTC.

The chain recombines TRBV7-3 with TRBJ1-1; D is unresolved. Trimming stripped 0 bases from V and 3 bases from J, with 5 bases between. CDR3 length: 13 amino acids. Per germline, CDR1 SGHTA and CDR2 FQGTGA. CDR3 DNA: TGTGCCAGCAGCTTAACAGGGTACACTGAAGCTTTCTTT. This encodes CASSLTGYTEAFF.

The chain joins TRBV5-1 to TRBJ2-5; tentative D call: TRBD1 (6 bases). The DNA end is more similar to TRBJ2-7, so the J call may be wrong. From germline, CDR1 is SGHRS and CDR2 YFSETQ. The CDR3 runs 14 residues. For the CDR3, the DNA is TGCGCCAGCAGCTTACAGGGAAGCTCCTACGAGCAGTACTTC. As protein: CASSLQGSSYEQYF.

The chain links TRBV4-3 to TRBJ2-2, with D unclear. Deletions cut 0 bases from V and 8 bases from J, with 4 bases between. The CDR3 length is 12 residues. Per the germline V gene, CDR1 is LGHNA and CDR2 is YSLEER. This chain's CDR3 is CASSQDLGELFF. DNA of the CDR3: TGCGCCAGCAGCCAAGATTTGGGGGAGCTGTTTTTT.

The rearrangement links TRBV7-9 to TRBJ1-6; D is undetermined. Germline V CDR1 and CDR2: SEHNR, FQNEAQ (reference sequence). V gave up 1 base and J gave up 14 bases, with 6 bases separating them. The CDR3 totals 11 residues. DNA for the CDR3: TGTGCCAGCAGCTTAGATACCACCCTCCACTTT. It translates to CASSLDTTLHF.

The chain is built from TRBV15 and TRBJ2-7; TRBD1 matches 9 bases. The CDR3 length is 15 residues. The germline gives CDR1 LNHNV, CDR2 YYDKDF (reference sequence). J was trimmed by 3 bases and V by 3 bases; bases with no gene match: 6. The CDR3 protein is CATSRGRDRDYEQYF. CDR3 in DNA: TGTGCCACCAGCAGGGGCCGGGACAGGGACTACGAGCAGTACTTC.

This rearrangement joins TRBV6-6 to TRBJ2-5; D is unclear. Trimming stripped 4 bases from V and 5 bases from J, with 11 bases between. Germline loops: CDR1 MNHNY, CDR2 SVGAGI (reference sequence). The length of the CDR3 is 13 residues. Written as DNA, the CDR3 is TGTGCCAGCAGTTCCGAGACCTGGGAGACCCAGTACTTC. Translating gives CASSSETWETQYF.

The chain employs TRBV5-1 and TRBJ2-2; 10 nucleotides line up with TRBD2. CDR1 SGHRS and CDR2 YFSETQ come from the germline V gene. V was pared by 3 bases and J by 5 bases, with 4 bases of the junction left unmatched. The CDR3 contains 15 residues. The CDR3 protein is CASSSPGLATGELFF. The DNA for the CDR3 is TGCGCCAGCAGCTCACCGGGACTAGCGACCGGGGAGCTGTTTTTT.

The chain couples TRBV5-1 to TRBJ2-2; D ambiguous. The V end was cut by 4 bases, the J end by 4 bases, with 17 bases between. This CDR3 has 16 amino acids. Germline V gene data show CDR1 as SGHRS and CDR2 as YFSETQ. Written as DNA, the CDR3 is TGCGCCAGCAGCCCGGTGGCCGACTTGGCCACCGGGGAGCTGTTTTTT. It translates to CASSPVADLATGELFF.

This chain links TRBV4-2 with TRBJ2-2; D is perhaps TRBD2 (5 bases). V lost 1 base to trimming and J lost 7 bases, with 16 bases between them. Germline V gives CDR1 LGHNA, CDR2 YNFKEQ. The CDR3 sequence is 16 residues long. CDR3: CASSQVRSGMGGELFF. The CDR3 nucleotides read TGTGCCAGCAGCCAAGTTCGATCGGGGATGGGCGGGGAGCTGTTTTTT.